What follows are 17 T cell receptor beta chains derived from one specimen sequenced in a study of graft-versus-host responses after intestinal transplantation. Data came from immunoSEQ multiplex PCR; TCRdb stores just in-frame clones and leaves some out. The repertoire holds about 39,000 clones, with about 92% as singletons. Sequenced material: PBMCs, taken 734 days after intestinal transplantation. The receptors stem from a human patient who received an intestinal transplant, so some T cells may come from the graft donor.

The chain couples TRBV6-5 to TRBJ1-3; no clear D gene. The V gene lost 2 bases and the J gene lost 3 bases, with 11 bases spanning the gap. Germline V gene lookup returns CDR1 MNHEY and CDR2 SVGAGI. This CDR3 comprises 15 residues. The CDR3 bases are TGTGCCAGCAGTTACAGCCCAGGTGATGGAAACACCATATATTTT. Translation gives CASSYSPGDGNTIYF.

The CDR3 DNA follows: TGTGCCAGCAGTTACGCTATCGGACGAGGGGGGTATGGCTACACCTTC. Translating it yields CASSYAIGRGGYGYTF. This chain connects TRBV6-6 to TRBJ1-2, with D possibly matching TRBD1 (6 bases). The CDR3 consists of 16 residues. Trimming removed 2 bases at V and 5 bases at J, with 18 bases between. Looked up from germline, CDR1 is MNHNY and CDR2 is SVGAGI (reference sequence).

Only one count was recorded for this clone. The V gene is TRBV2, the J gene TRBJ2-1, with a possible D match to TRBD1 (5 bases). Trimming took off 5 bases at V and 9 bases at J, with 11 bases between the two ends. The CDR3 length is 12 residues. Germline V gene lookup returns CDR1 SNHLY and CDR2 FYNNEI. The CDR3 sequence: CASSYQGIEQFF. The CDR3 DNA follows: TGTGCCAGCAGTTATCAGGGCATTGAGCAGTTCTTC.

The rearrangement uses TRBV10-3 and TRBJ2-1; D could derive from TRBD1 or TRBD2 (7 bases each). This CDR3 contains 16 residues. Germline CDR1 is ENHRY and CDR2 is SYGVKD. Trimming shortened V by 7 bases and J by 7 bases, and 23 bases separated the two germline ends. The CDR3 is CAITAQGGGAGNEQFF. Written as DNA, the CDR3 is TGTGCCATCACCGCCCAGGGGGGGGGAGCGGGGAATGAGCAGTTCTTC.

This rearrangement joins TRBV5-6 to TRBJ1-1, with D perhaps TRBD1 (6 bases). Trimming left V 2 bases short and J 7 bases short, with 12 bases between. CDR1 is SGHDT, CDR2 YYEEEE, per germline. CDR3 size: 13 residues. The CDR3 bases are TGTGCCAGCAGCTTAGTTACAGGGTATGAAGCTTTCTTT. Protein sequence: CASSLVTGYEAFF.

CDR3 amino acids: CASSGTDGSSYGYTF. CDR3 nucleotide sequence: TGTGCCAGCAGTGGGACGGATGGGTCCTCCTATGGCTACACCTTC. The chain carries TRBV6-5 and TRBJ1-2; maybe TRBD1 (5 bases). CDR3 length equals 15 residues. V was cut by 5 bases and J by 4 bases, with 17 bases left in between. Germline loops: CDR1 MNHEY, CDR2 SVGAGI.

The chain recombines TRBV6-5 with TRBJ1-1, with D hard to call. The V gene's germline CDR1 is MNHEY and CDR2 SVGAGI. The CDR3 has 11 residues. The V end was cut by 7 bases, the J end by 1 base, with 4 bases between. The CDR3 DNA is TGTGCCAGCAAGGAGAACACTGAAGCTTTCTTT. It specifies CASKENTEAFF.

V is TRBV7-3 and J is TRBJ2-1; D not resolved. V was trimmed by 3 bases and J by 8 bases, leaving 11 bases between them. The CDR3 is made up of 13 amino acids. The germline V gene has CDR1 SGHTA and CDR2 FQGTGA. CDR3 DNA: TGTGCCAGCAGCTTTCGGCCCACCGATGAGCAGTTCTTC. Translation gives CASSFRPTDEQFF.

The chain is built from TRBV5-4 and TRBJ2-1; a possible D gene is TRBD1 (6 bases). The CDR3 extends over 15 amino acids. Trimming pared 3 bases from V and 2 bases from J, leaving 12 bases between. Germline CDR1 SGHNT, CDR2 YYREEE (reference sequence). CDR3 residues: CASSSTQGTYNEQFF. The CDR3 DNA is TGTGCCAGCAGCTCAACACAGGGAACCTACAATGAGCAGTTCTTC.

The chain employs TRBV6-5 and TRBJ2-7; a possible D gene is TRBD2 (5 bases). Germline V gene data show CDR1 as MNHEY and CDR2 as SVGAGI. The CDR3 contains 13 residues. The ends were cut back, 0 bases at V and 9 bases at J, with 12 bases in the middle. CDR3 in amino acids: CASSYSMGSGQYF. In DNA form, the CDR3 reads TGTGCCAGCAGTTACTCGATGGGGAGTGGGCAGTACTTC.

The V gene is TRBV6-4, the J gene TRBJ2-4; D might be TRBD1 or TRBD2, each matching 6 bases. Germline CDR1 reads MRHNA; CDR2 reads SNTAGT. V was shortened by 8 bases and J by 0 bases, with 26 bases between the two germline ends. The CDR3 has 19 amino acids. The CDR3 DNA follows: TGTGCCAGCCCTCTTTTCCTCTCTGACCGGGGGCTAGCCAAAAACATTCAGTACTTC. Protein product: CASPLFLSDRGLAKNIQYF.

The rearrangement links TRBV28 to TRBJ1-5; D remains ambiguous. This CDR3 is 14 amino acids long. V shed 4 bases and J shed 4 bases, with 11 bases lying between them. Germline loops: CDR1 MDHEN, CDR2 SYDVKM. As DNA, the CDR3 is TGTGCCAGCAGTTGGCACTCCCAGAATCAGCCCCAGCATTTT. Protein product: CASSWHSQNQPQHF.

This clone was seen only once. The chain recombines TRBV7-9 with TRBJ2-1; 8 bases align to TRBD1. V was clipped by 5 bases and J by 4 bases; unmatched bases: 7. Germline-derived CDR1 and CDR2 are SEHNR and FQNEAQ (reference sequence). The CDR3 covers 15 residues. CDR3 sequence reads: CASSDRDRPYNEQFF. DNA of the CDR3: TGTGCCAGCAGCGATCGGGACAGGCCTTACAATGAGCAGTTCTTC.

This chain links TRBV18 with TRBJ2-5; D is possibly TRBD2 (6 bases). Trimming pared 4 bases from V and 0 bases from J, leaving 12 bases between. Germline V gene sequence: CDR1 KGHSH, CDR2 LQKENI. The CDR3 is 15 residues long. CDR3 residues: CASSRGGAYQETQYF. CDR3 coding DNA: TGTGCCAGCTCACGAGGAGGGGCTTACCAAGAGACCCAGTACTTC. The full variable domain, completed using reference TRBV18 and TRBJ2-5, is NAGVMQNPRHLVRRRGQEARLRCSPMKGHSHVYWYRQLPEEGLKFMVYLQKENIIDESGMPKERFSAEFPKEGPSILRIQQVVRGDSAAYFCASSRGGAYQETQYFGPGTRLLVL.

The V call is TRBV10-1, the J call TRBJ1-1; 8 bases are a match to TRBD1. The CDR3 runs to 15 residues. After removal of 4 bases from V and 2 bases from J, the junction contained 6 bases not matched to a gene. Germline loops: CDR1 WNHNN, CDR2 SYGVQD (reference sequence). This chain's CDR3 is CASSAGRGRNTEAFF. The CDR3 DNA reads TGCGCCAGCAGTGCTGGCAGGGGGCGAAACACTGAAGCTTTCTTT.

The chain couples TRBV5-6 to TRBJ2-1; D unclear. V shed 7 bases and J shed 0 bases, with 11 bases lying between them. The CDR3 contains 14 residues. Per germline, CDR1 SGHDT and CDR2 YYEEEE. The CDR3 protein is CASLQQYSYNEQFF. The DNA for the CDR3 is TGTGCCAGCCTACAACAGTACTCCTACAATGAGCAGTTCTTC. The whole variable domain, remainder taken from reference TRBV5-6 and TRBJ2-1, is DAGVTQSPTHLIKTRGQQVTLRCSPKSGHDTVSWYQQALGQGPQFIFQYYEEEERQRGNFPDRFSGHQFPNYSSELNVNALLLGDSALYLCASLQQYSYNEQFFGPGTRLTVL.

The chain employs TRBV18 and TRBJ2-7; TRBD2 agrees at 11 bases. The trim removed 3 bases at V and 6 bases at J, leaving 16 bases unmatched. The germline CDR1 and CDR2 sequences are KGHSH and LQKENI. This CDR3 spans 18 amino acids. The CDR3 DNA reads TGTGCCAGCTCACCCGGCGGTAGCGGGGGGGTCCGCGGGGTCGAGCAGTACTTC. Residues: CASSPGGSGGVRGVEQYF.